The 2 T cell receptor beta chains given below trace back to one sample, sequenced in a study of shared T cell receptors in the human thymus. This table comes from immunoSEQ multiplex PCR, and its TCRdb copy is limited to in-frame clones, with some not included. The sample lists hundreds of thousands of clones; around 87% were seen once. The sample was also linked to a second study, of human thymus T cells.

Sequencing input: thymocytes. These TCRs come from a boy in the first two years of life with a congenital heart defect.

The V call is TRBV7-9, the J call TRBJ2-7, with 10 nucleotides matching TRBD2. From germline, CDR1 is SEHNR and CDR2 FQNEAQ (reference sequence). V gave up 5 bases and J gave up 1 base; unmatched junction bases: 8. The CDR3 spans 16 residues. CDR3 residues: CASSQGGLALSYEQYF. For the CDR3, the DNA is TGTGCCAGCAGCCAGGGGGGACTAGCGCTTTCCTACGAGCAGTACTTC.

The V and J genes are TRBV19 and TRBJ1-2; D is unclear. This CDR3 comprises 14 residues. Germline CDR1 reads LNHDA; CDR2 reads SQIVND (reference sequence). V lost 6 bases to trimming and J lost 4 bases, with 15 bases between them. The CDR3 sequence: CASRTPAEVYGYTF. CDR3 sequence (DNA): TGTGCCAGTAGAACCCCGGCAGAGGTCTATGGCTACACCTTC. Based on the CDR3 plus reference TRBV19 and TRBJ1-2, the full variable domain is DGGITQSPKYLFRKEGQNVTLSCEQNLNHDAMYWYRQDPGQGLRLIYYSQIVNDFQKGDIAEGYSVSREKKESFPLTVTSAQKNPTAFYLCASRTPAEVYGYTFGSGTRLTVV.